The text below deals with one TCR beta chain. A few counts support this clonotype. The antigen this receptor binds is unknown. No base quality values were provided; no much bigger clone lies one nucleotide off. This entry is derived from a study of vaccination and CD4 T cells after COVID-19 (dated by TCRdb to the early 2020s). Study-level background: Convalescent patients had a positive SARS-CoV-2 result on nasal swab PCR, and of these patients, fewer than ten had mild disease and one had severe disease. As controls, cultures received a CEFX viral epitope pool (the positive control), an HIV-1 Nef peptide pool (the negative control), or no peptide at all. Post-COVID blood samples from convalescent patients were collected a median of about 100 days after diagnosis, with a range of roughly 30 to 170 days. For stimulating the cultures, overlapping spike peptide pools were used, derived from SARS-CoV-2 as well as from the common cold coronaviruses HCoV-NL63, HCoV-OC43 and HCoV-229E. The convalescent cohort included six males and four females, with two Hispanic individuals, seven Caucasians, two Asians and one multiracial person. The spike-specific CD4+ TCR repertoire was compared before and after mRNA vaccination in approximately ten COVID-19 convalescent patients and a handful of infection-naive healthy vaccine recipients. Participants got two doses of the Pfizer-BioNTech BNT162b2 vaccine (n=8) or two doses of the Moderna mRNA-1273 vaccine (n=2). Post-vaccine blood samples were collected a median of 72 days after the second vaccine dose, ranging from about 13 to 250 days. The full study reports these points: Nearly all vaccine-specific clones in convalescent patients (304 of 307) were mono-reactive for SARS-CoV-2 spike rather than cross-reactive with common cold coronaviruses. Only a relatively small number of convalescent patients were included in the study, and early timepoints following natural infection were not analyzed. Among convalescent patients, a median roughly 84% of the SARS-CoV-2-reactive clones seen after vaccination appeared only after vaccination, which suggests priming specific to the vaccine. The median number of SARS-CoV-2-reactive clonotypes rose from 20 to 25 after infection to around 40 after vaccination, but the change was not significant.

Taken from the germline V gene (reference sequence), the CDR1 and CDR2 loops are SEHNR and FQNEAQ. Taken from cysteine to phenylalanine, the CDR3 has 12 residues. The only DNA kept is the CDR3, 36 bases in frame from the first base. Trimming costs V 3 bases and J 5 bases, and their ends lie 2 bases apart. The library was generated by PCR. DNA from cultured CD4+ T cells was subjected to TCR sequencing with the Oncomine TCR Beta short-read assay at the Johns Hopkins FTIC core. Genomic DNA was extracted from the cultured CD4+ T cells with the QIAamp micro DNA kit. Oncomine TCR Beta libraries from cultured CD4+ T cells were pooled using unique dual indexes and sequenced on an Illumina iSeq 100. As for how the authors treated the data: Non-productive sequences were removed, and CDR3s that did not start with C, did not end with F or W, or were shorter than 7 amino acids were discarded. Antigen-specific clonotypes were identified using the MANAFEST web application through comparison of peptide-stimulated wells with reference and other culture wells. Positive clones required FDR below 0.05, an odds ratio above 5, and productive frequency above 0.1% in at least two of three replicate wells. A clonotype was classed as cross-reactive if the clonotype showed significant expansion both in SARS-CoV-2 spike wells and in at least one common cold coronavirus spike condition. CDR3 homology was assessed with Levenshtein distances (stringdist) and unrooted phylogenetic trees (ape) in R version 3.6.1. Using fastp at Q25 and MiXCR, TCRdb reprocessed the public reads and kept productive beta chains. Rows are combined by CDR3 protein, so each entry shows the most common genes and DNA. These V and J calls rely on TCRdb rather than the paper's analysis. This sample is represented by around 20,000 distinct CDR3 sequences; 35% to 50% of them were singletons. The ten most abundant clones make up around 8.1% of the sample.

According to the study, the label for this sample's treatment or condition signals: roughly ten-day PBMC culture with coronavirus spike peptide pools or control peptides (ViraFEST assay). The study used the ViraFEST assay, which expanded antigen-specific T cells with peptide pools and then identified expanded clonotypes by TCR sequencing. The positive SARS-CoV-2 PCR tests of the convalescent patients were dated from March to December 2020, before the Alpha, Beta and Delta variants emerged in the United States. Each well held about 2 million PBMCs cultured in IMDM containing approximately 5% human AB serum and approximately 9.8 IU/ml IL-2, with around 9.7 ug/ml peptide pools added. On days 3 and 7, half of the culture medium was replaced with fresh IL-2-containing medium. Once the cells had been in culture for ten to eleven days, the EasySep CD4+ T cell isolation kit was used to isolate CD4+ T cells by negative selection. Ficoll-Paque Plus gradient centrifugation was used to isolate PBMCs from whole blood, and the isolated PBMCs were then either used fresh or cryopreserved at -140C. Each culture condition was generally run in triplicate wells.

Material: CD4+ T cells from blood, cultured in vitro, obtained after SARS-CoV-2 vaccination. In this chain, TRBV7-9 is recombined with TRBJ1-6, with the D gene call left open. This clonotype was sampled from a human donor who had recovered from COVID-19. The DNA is TGTGCCAGCAGCTTTAATAATTCACCCCTCCACTTT. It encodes CASSFNNSPLHF.